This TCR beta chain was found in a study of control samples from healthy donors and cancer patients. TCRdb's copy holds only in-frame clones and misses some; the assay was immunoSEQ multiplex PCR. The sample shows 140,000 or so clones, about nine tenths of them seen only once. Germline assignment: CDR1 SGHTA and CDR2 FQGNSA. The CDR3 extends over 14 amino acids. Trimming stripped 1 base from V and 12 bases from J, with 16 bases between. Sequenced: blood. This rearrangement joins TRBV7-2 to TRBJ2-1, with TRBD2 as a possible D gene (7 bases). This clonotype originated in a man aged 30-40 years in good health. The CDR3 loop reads CASSLGRLGGAQFF. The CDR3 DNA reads TGTGCCAGCAGCTTAGGGCGGCTAGGGGGGGCGCAGTTCTTC.